This TCR beta chain was obtained from a study of blood T cell repertoires in COVID-19. Study-wide context: T cells, B-cell-depleted T cells, or PBMCs supplied cDNA or gDNA.

Under the authors' procedure: By means of reference gene primer amplification, nucleated cell counts were estimated. Some clones are missing from TCRdb's copy, which holds only in-frame ones; the method was immunoSEQ multiplex PCR. The V and J calls and clone size were taken over from that table, and D and trimming were inferred from the DNA. Of more than 90,000 clones listed, over 70% were seen once; the top ten hold 3.5% to 5%. Per germline, CDR1 GTSNPN and CDR2 SVGIG (reference sequence). There are 13 residues in the CDR3. V lost 5 bases to trimming and J lost 2 bases, with 12 bases between them. The chain carries TRBV30 and TRBJ2-5; unclear D gene. The TCR originated in a man aged 55 to 70 with acute or convalescent COVID-19. Material: peripheral blood. CDR3 sequence reads: CAWGRSIQETQYF. The CDR3 DNA is TGTGCCTGGGGACGGTCGATACAAGAGACCCAGTACTTC.